A selection of T cell receptor beta chains follows, all from one sample in a study of graft-versus-host responses after intestinal transplantation. Antigens for these TCRs are unknown. Assay used: immunoSEQ multiplex PCR; TCRdb lists only in-frame clones, some missing. The data show some 76,000 clones, 87% seen once. The sample was unstimulated CD8+ T cells sorted from spleen or lymph node cells, taken before transplant. The source is a human donor who was the organ donor for an intestinal transplant. Each CDR3 is given with its conserved first and last residue. A D gene is named only where the DNA matches it firmly. For some rows the clone size is stated as once, few or many, or as a class when expanded; others skip it.

>NA|TRBJ1-2|NA|TRBV6-5
CASIGQNYGYTF
TGTGCCAGCATCGGACAGAACTATGGCTACACCTTC
>NA|TRBJ1-5|NA|TRBV7-8
CASSPTARNQPQHF
TGTGCCAGCAGCCCGACAGCGCGCAATCAGCCCCAGCATTTT
>TRBD2|TRBJ2-5|NA|TRBV29-1
CSVDGLAGKETQYF
TGCAGCGTTGACGGACTAGCGGGGAAAGAGACCCAGTACTTC
>NA|TRBJ1-5|once|TRBV6-1
CASSPDGSNQPQHF
TGTGCCAGCAGCCCGGACGGAAGCAATCAGCCCCAGCATTTT
>NA|TRBJ2-2|NA|TRBV11-2
CASSLTIWSTGELFF
TGTGCCAGCAGCTTAACTATCTGGTCCACCGGGGAGCTGTTTTTT
>TRBD1|TRBJ1-6|NA|TRBV13
CASSPPGQGYSPLHF
TGTGCCAGCAGCCCCCCCGGACAGGGATATTCACCCCTCCACTTT
>NA|TRBJ2-3|NA|TRBV9
CASSPGWGSDTQYF
TGTGCCAGCAGCCCCGGATGGGGCTCAGATACGCAGTATTTT
>NA|TRBJ1-4|NA|TRBV4-1
CASSPLATGAVGSEKLFF
TGCGCCAGCAGCCCCTTGGCTACGGGGGCGGTAGGAAGTGAAAAACTGTTTTTT
>NA|TRBJ1-5|NA|TRBV28
CASSPYPDSRDQPQHF
TGTGCCAGCAGTCCCTACCCTGACAGTCGTGATCAGCCCCAGCATTTT
>NA|TRBJ1-1|NA|TRBV21-1
CASSEGEMNTEAFF
TGTGCCAGCAGCGAGGGGGAGATGAACACTGAAGCTTTCTTT
>NA|TRBJ1-1|once|TRBV7-9
CASSYGRVEAFF
TGTGCCAGCAGCTACGGGCGCGTTGAAGCTTTCTTT
>NA|TRBJ1-1|NA|TRBV18
CASSPMQGQDTEAFF
TGTGCCAGCTCACCGATGCAGGGGCAAGACACTGAAGCTTTCTTT
>NA|TRBJ1-3|NA|TRBV29-1
CSVESGNTIYF
TGCAGCGTTGAGTCAGGAAACACCATATATTTT
>NA|TRBJ2-1|NA|TRBV9
CASSVYPGLPPNEQFF
TGTGCCAGCAGCGTTTATCCGGGGTTACCCCCCAATGAGCAGTTCTTC
>NA|TRBJ1-2|NA|TRBV6-6
CASSADRYGYTF
TGTGCCAGCAGCGCTGACAGATATGGCTACACCTTC
>NA|TRBJ1-6|NA|TRBV6-5
CASTPWETSHSPLHF
TGTGCCAGCACTCCATGGGAGACATCCCATTCACCCCTCCACTTT
>TRBD1|TRBJ2-7|NA|TRBV6-5
CASSTGTGIGFEQYF
TGTGCCAGCAGCACCGGGACAGGGATTGGGTTCGAGCAGTACTTC
>NA|TRBJ2-3|few|TRBV6-4
CASSDSDRDTQYF
TGTGCCAGCAGTGACTCGGACAGAGATACGCAGTATTTT
>NA|TRBJ1-4|few|TRBV28
CASSYGGEDTEKLFF
TGTGCCAGCAGTTATGGGGGGGAGGACACCGAAAAACTGTTTTTT
>NA|TRBJ2-1|NA|TRBV19
CASSTFYSYNEQFF
TGTGCCAGTAGTACCTTCTACTCCTACAATGAGCAGTTCTTC
>NA|TRBJ2-7|NA|TRBV6-1
CASSGGEYEQYF
TGTGCCAGCAGCGGAGGGGAGTACGAGCAGTACTTC
>NA|TRBJ2-2|NA|TRBV28
CASSLGDHGELFF
TGTGCCAGCAGTTTGGGGGACCACGGGGAGCTGTTTTTT
>NA|TRBJ2-7|NA|TRBV11-2
CASSDAHPYEQYF
TGTGCCAGCAGCGATGCCCATCCCTACGAGCAGTACTTC
>NA|TRBJ1-1|few|TRBV7-6
CASSLGAGTEAFF
TGTGCCAGCAGCTTAGGGGCAGGAACTGAAGCTTTCTTT
>NA|TRBJ2-7|NA|TRBV11-2
CASSYRDSYEQYF
TGTGCCAGCTCTTACAGGGACTCCTACGAGCAGTACTTC
>NA|TRBJ1-5|NA|TRBV6-5
CASSEDGVQPQHF
TGTGCCAGCAGTGAAGACGGGGTTCAGCCCCAGCATTTT
>NA|TRBJ1-5|NA|TRBV6-1
CASSQRYQPQHF
TGTGCCAGCAGTCAAAGGTATCAGCCCCAGCATTTT
>NA|TRBJ2-3|NA|TRBV6-1
CASSEAPETDTQYF
TGTGCCAGCAGTGAAGCTCCGGAAACAGATACGCAGTATTTT
>NA|TRBJ1-1|few|TRBV6-1
CASSQDSENTEAFF
TGTGCCAGCAGTCAGGACAGCGAGAACACTGAAGCTTTCTTT
>NA|TRBJ1-2|NA|TRBV27
CASSLLAGIGSYGYTF
TGTGCCAGCAGTTTATTGGCAGGGATTGGGTCGTATGGCTACACCTTC
>NA|TRBJ1-2|NA|TRBV5-5
CASSSIIFGGGVGPNYGYTF
TGTGCCAGCAGCTCGATAATCTTTGGGGGGGGCGTAGGGCCTAACTATGGCTACACCTTC
>NA|TRBJ2-5|NA|TRBV7-9
CASSFPLTKTEETQYF
TGTGCCAGCAGCTTCCCCCTAACCAAGACCGAGGAGACCCAGTACTTC
>NA|TRBJ2-7|NA|TRBV7-2
CASSFKYFGGEQYF
TGTGCCAGCAGCTTCAAGTATTTTGGCGGGGAGCAGTACTTC
>NA|TRBJ2-7|NA|TRBV2
CASSPISQGYYEQYF
TGTGCCAGCAGTCCGATTTCACAGGGATACTACGAGCAGTACTTC
>NA|TRBJ1-6|NA|TRBV4-1
CASSQEITANSPLHF
TGCGCCAGCAGCCAAGAGATCACAGCGAATTCACCCCTCCACTTT
>NA|TRBJ2-7|NA|TRBV7-8
CASSPAGITYEQYF
TGTGCCAGCAGTCCGGCCGGGATCACCTACGAGCAGTACTTC
>NA|TRBJ2-1|NA|TRBV6-5
CASSYSRGLGNEQFF
TGTGCCAGCAGTTACTCGCGAGGGTTGGGCAATGAGCAGTTCTTC
>NA|TRBJ1-4|NA|TRBV18
CASSPDGTSNEKLFF
TGTGCCAGCTCACCCGACGGGACATCTAATGAAAAACTGTTTTTT
>TRBD2|TRBJ2-7|few|TRBV6-5
CASSYSTSGGYEQYF
TGTGCCAGCAGTTACTCGACTAGCGGGGGGTACGAGCAGTACTTC
>TRBD2|TRBJ2-2|NA|TRBV4-2
CASAGGASGELFF
TGTGCCAGCGCCGGGGGGGCGAGCGGGGAGCTGTTTTTT
>NA|TRBJ1-5|NA|TRBV7-2
CASSSLRPSNQPQHF
TGTGCCAGCAGCTCCTTACGCCCAAGCAATCAGCCCCAGCATTTT
>NA|TRBJ1-5|NA|TRBV7-9
CASSPGPSNQPQHF
TGTGCCAGCAGCCCTGGGCCTAGCAATCAGCCCCAGCATTTT
>NA|TRBJ2-5|once|TRBV28
CASSSVIQGEEEETQYF
TGTGCCAGCAGTTCGGTTATTCAGGGGGAGGAGGAAGAGACCCAGTACTTC
>NA|TRBJ1-5|NA|TRBV28
CASSIRGSNQPQHF
TGTGCCAGCAGCATCAGGGGTAGCAATCAGCCCCAGCATTTT
>TRBD1|TRBJ1-1|NA|TRBV7-9
CASSSPSTGHSEAFF
TGTGCCAGCAGCTCTCCATCGACAGGGCACTCTGAAGCTTTCTTT
>NA|TRBJ2-7|NA|TRBV4-1
CASSHLAGAGGYEQYF
TGCGCCAGCAGCCACCTCGCGGGGGCAGGGGGGTACGAGCAGTACTTC
>NA|TRBJ2-1|NA|TRBV10-2
CASSETTYNEQFF
TGCGCCAGCAGTGAGACCACGTACAATGAGCAGTTCTTC
>TRBD1|TRBJ2-7|NA|TRBV28
CASRQGYEQYF
TGTGCCAGTAGACAGGGTTACGAGCAGTACTTC
>NA|TRBJ1-6|few|TRBV28
CASSLIKVSSPLHF
TGTGCCAGCAGTTTAATCAAGGTTTCCTCACCCCTCCACTTT
>NA|TRBJ1-1|NA|TRBV6-1
CASQLGNTEAFF
TGTGCCAGCCAACTGGGGAACACTGAAGCTTTCTTT
>NA|TRBJ2-7|few|TRBV5-5
CASSLTVTYEQYF
TGTGCCAGCAGCTTGACAGTTACCTACGAGCAGTACTTC